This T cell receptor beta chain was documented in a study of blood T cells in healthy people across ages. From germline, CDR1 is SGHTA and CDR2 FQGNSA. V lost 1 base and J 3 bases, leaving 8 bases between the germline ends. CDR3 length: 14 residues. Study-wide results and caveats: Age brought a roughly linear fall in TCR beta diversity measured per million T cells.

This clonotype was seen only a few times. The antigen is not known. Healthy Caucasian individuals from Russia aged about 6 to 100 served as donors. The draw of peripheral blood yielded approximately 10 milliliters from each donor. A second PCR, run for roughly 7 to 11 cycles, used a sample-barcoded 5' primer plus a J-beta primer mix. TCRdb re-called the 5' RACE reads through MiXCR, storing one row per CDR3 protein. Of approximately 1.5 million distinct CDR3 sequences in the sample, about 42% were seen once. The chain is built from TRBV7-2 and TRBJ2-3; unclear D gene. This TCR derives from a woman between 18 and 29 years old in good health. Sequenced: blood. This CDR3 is CASSLDAETDTQYF. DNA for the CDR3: TGTGCCAGCAGCTTAGACGCGGAAACAGATACGCAGTATTTT.